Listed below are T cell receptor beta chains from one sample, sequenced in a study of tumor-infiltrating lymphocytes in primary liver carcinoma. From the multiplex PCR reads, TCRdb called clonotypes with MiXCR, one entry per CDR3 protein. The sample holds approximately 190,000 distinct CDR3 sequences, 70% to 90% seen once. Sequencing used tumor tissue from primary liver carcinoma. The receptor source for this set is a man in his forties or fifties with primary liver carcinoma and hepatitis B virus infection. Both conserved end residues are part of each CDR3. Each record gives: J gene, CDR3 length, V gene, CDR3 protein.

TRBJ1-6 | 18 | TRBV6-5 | CANSYAIPREGHNSPLHF
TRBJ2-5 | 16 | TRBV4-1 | CASSNTPGARQETQCF
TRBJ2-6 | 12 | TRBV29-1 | CSVVFGANVLAF
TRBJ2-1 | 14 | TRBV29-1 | CSVLTSGMDNEQFF
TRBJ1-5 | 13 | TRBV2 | CASSVWGRQPHHF
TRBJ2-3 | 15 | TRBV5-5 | CASSLGSSGIDMQYF
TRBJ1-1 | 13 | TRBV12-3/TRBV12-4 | CASRIRISTEAFF
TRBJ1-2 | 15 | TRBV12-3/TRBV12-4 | CANSLGQGVDYGYTF
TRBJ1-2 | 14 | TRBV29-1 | CSVKGTGGAGGYTF
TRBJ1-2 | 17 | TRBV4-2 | CASSQVGSGGAAKGYTF
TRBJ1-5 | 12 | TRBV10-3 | CTTGQGVQPQHF
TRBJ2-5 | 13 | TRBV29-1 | CSSSAEGQETQNF
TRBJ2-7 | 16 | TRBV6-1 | CASSEDPGGDSYEQYF
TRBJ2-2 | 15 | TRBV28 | CASIPEQMNTGELFF
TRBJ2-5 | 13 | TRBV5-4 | CAGSSDRVETQYF
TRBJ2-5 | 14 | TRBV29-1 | CSVEAGHDQETQYF
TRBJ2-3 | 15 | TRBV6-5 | CAINPGLAGTHTQYF
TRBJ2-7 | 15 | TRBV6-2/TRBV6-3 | CVSSYSAGGQNEQYF
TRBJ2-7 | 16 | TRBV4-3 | CASNQDFGRTSDEKYF
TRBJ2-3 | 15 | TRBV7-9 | CASSFGGSGPDTQYF
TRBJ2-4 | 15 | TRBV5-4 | CASSSTSSNKNIQYF
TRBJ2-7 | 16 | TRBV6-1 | CDSSRSTAANSYEKYF
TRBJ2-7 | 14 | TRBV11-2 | CANSYQTDAYEQCF
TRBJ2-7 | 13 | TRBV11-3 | CTSSVVQSYEQNF
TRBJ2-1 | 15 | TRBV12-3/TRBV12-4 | CASSLPVGGPHEQLF
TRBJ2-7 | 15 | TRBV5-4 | CARSTPSGGTHEQYF
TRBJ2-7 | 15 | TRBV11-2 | CVCGLRWTEENEQYF
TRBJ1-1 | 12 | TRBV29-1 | CSAGTGMTEVFF
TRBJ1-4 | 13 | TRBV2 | CASHRDSNEKLFF
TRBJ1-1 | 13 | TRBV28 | CASSFDRVTKAFF
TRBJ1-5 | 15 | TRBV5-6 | CVSNILGRGDQPQHF
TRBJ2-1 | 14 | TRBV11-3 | CASILGVLNNEQFF
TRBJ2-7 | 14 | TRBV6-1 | CASRSGSRPYEQYF
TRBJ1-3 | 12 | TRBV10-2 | CASEASGNTIYF
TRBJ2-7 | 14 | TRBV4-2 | CANSQDGRRLEQHF
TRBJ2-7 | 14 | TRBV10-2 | CTSSPTGGREEQYF
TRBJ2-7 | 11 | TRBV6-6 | CASSPSEEYYF
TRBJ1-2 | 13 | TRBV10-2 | CASGFLKDYGYTF
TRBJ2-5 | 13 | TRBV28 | CARREQGRETQYF
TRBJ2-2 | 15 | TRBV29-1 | CSVGSSTANTGELFF
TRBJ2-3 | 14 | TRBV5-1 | CASSFHKVTDTQYF
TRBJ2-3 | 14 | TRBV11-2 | CTSSPPGRADTHYF
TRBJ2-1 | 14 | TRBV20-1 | CSAAREASYKEQFF
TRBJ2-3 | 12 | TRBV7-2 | CASSLKTDTQYF
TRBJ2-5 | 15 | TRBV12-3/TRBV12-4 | CVSSSRTGDQETQYF